The 14 T cell receptor beta chains in this list originate from one sample, sequenced in a study of shared clonotypes between healthy human individuals. The data were produced by immunoSEQ multiplex PCR, yet TCRdb's version contains in-frame clones alone and is incomplete. Among roughly 640,000 clones, 95% to 98% were seen once, and the ten largest hold approximately 0.057%. The sequenced material came from naive CD4+ T cells sorted from blood. Subset in this sample: CD45RA+ positively selected. These receptors all come from a woman under 40 in good health.

The rearrangement uses TRBV19 and TRBJ1-5; 8 bases fit TRBD1. Germline V gives CDR1 LNHDA, CDR2 SQIVND (reference sequence). With 0 bases clipped from V and 6 bases from J, the junction kept 4 bases outside the gene matches. The CDR3 has 15 residues. CDR3 residues: CASSIEGQGTQPQHF. The CDR3 nucleotides are TGTGCCAGTAGTATAGAAGGACAGGGCACTCAGCCCCAGCATTTT.

This clone was counted a single time. The gene calls are TRBV28 and TRBJ2-1, with D perhaps TRBD1 (6 bases). Trimming left V 5 bases short and J 5 bases short, with 19 bases between. Germline V gives CDR1 MDHEN, CDR2 SYDVKM. The CDR3 is 16 amino acids. The CDR3 DNA sequence: TGTGCCAGCAGTCTCGACAGGATATTATCGAACAATGAGCAGTTCTTC. This translates into CASSLDRILSNNEQFF. The complete variable domain, with remaining parts taken from reference TRBV28 and TRBJ2-1, reads DVKVTQSSRYLVKRTGEKVFLECVQDMDHENMFWYRQDPGLGLRLIYFSYDVKMKEKGDIPEGYSVSREKKERFSLILESASTNQTSMYLCASSLDRILSNNEQFFGPGTRLTVL.

The chain is built from TRBV5-1 and TRBJ1-4; D gene ambiguous. CDR1 is SGHRS, CDR2 YFSETQ, per germline. The CDR3 contains 18 residues. Trimming removed 7 bases from V and 0 bases from J, with 22 bases in between. Here the CDR3 reads CASSGGRNPPATNEKLFF. The CDR3 bases are TGCGCCAGCTCCGGCGGGAGAAACCCTCCTGCAACTAATGAAAAACTGTTTTTT.

This sequence joins TRBV10-3 and TRBJ1-1; 8 bases match TRBD1. Germline V gene lookup returns CDR1 ENHRY and CDR2 SYGVKD. V shed 9 bases and J 0 bases; nucleotides not matched to a gene: 3. The CDR3 is made up of 13 amino acids. In DNA, the CDR3 is TGTGCCATGCGGGACAGGATGAACACTGAAGCTTTCTTT. Translated, it gives CAMRDRMNTEAFF.

This chain connects TRBV4-2 to TRBJ2-7, with D uncertain. The CDR3 runs 11 residues. Germline V gene sequence: CDR1 LGHNA, CDR2 YNFKEQ. Trimming took off 4 bases at V and 3 bases at J, with 4 bases between the two ends. The CDR3 protein is CASSRDYEQYF. As DNA, the CDR3 is TGTGCCAGCAGCCGCGACTACGAGCAGTACTTC.

V and J are TRBV4-1 and TRBJ2-1; 9 bases line up with TRBD2. Unmatched junction bases numbered 2, after V lost 4 bases and J lost 1 base. This CDR3 is 15 amino acids long. Looked up from germline, CDR1 is MGHRA and CDR2 is YSYEKL. For the CDR3, the DNA is TGCGCCAGCAGCCTTAGCGGGAGATCCTACAATGAGCAGTTCTTC. Translating it yields CASSLSGRSYNEQFF.

The chain joins TRBV10-3 to TRBJ2-1, with 8 bases that match TRBD2. J lost 4 bases, V lost 3 bases, and 8 bases had no gene match. Looked up from germline, CDR1 is ENHRY and CDR2 is SYGVKD. This CDR3 region has 16 residues. CDR3 amino acids: CAISDPLAGIYNEQFF. CDR3 coding DNA: TGTGCCATCAGTGATCCTCTAGCGGGCATTTACAATGAGCAGTTCTTC.

The chain joins TRBV21-1 to TRBJ2-3; TRBD1 reflects the table's D call only, with no check against the DNA. TRBV21-1 is tagged as a pseudogene. This CDR3 has 18 amino acids. Here the CDR3 reads CASSKVGGTGGLSDTQYF. The CDR3 region has the DNA TGTGCCAGCAGCAAAGTCGGGGGGACAGGGGGATTGTCGGATACGCAGTATTTT.

V and J are TRBV28 and TRBJ1-1; TRBD1 might be the D (5 bases). The V end lost 7 bases, the J end lost 1 base, and 13 bases lay between the germline ends. Per germline, CDR1 MDHEN and CDR2 SYDVKM. The CDR3 has 14 amino acids. CDR3: CASIVVRGNTEAFF. CDR3 bases: TGTGCCAGCATTGTGGTTAGGGGGAACACTGAAGCTTTCTTT.

The rearrangement uses TRBV6-6 and TRBJ2-3; 7 nucleotides match TRBD2. V dropped 0 bases and J dropped 2; count of bases not matched to a gene: 5. The CDR3 is 16 residues long. The germline CDR1 and CDR2 sequences are MNHNY and SVGAGI (reference sequence). CDR3 sequence: CASSYSSGGYTDTQYF. For the CDR3, the DNA is TGTGCCAGCAGTTACTCGTCGGGAGGATACACAGATACGCAGTATTTT.

J is TRBJ2-3 and V is TRBV9; D is ambiguous. The length of the CDR3 is 16 residues. V lost 4 bases to trimming and J lost 1 base, with 16 bases between them. Germline V CDR1 and CDR2: SGDLS, YYNGEE. In DNA, the CDR3 is TGTGCCAGCAGCATAGGACCCGGCTCCGGCACAGATACGCAGTATTTT. It yields the protein CASSIGPGSGTDTQYF. Variable domain in full (rest from reference TRBV9 and TRBJ2-3): DSGVTQTPKHLITATGQRVTLRCSPRSGDLSVYWYQQSLDQGLQFLIQYYNGEERAKGNILERFSAQQFPDLHSELNLSSLELGDSALYFCASSIGPGSGTDTQYFGPGTRLTVL.

The table lists this clone with a count of one. This chain uses TRBV28 with TRBJ2-6, with 7 bases matching TRBD1. The CDR3 length is 19 residues. J gave up 0 bases and V 5 bases, and 13 bases lay outside the gene matches. Germline V gene data show CDR1 as MDHEN and CDR2 as SYDVKM. The DNA of the CDR3 is TGTGCCAGCAGTCCGGCCCTTGGACAGGCCAGCTCTGGGGCCAACGTCCTGACTTTC. It is translated as CASSPALGQASSGANVLTF.

The chain has TRBV27 and TRBJ1-2; TRBD1 agrees at 9 bases. Trimming at V came to 4 bases and at J to 0 bases, leaving 6 bases not matched to a gene. Germline V gene sequence: CDR1 MNHEY, CDR2 SMNVEV (reference sequence). CDR3 length: 16 residues. The CDR3 coding sequence is TGTGCCAGCAGTTACGGGACAGGGTTAGCTAACTATGGCTACACCTTC. Its protein product is CASSYGTGLANYGYTF.

CDR3 region: CASTAYPGNPYEQYF. CDR3 DNA sequence: TGTGCCAGCACCGCCTATCCGGGGAACCCCTACGAGCAGTACTTC. This chain uses TRBV28 with TRBJ2-7, with D perhaps TRBD2 (5 bases). CDR1 MDHEN and CDR2 SYDVKM come from the germline V gene. This CDR3 comprises 15 residues. Trimming took 7 bases from V and 2 from J, leaving 18 bases between them.